Listed below are T cell receptor beta chains from one sample, sequenced in a study of OX40 agonist ivuxolimab in advanced cancers. The repertoire was sequenced with immunoSEQ multiplex PCR; TCRdb's copy has only in-frame clones and lacks some. There are 36,000 or so clones in the sample; around 82% occur only once, and 20% to 25% lies in the top ten. Material: CD4+ or CD8+ T cells sorted from blood, obtained in a trial of the OX40 agonist ivuxolimab. These receptors all stem from an adult with an advanced solid tumor such as melanoma, head and neck, liver or kidney cancer. CDR3s include the opening cysteine and the closing phenylalanine or tryptophan. Fields, in order: V gene, clone size, J gene, CDR3 protein. Expanded clones get a size class; other rows say once, few or many, or leave the size out.

V gene: TRBV21-1; clone size: -; J gene: TRBJ1-1; CDR3 protein: CASSNPGTASTEAFF
V gene: TRBV28; clone size: -; J gene: TRBJ2-3; CDR3 protein: CASSSITLLDAGVPTDTQYF
V gene: TRBV28; clone size: -; J gene: TRBJ2-1; CDR3 protein: CASSPGEGRFRNEQFF
V gene: TRBV19; clone size: -; J gene: TRBJ2-2; CDR3 protein: CASSKERNGANTGELFF
V gene: TRBV6-5; clone size: -; J gene: TRBJ2-7; CDR3 protein: CASSYSGTSYEQYF
V gene: TRBV28; clone size: -; J gene: TRBJ1-1; CDR3 protein: CASCLPRGYTEAFF
V gene: TRBV10-3; clone size: once; J gene: -; CDR3 protein: CAIRRETDEQYF
V gene: TRBV6-1; clone size: -; J gene: TRBJ2-3; CDR3 protein: CASTGQGDTDTQYF
V gene: TRBV6-5; clone size: -; J gene: TRBJ2-3; CDR3 protein: CASSYSPGGPSYTQYF
V gene: TRBV28; clone size: -; J gene: TRBJ2-7; CDR3 protein: CASSLGTGLSYEQYF
V gene: TRBV7-6; clone size: medium-sized; J gene: TRBJ2-3; CDR3 protein: CASSLEEGGTQYF
V gene: TRBV9; clone size: -; J gene: TRBJ1-2; CDR3 protein: CASSVGTGFGYTF
V gene: TRBV5-4; clone size: -; J gene: TRBJ1-1; CDR3 protein: CASSLVGGGGTEAFF
V gene: TRBV21-1; clone size: few; J gene: TRBJ1-5; CDR3 protein: CASSSRGGQGSFSNQPQHF
V gene: TRBV7-9; clone size: -; J gene: TRBJ1-6; CDR3 protein: CASSLGGTGLNSPLHF
V gene: TRBV7-8; clone size: -; J gene: TRBJ2-1; CDR3 protein: CASSSWGAGEDEQFF
V gene: TRBV7-6; clone size: -; J gene: TRBJ1-3; CDR3 protein: CASSLATSGNTIYF
V gene: TRBV4-3; clone size: -; J gene: TRBJ2-1; CDR3 protein: CASSGRAEQFF
V gene: TRBV29-1; clone size: -; J gene: TRBJ1-2; CDR3 protein: CSVESGSYGYTF
V gene: TRBV30; clone size: -; J gene: TRBJ1-5; CDR3 protein: CAWSGEEGFGSQPQHF
V gene: TRBV27; clone size: -; J gene: TRBJ2-1; CDR3 protein: CASTAGGGAYNEQFF
V gene: TRBV2; clone size: -; J gene: TRBJ2-3; CDR3 protein: CASSRGSADTQYF
V gene: TRBV15; clone size: -; J gene: TRBJ2-6; CDR3 protein: CATSRDRGAGANVLTF
V gene: TRBV7-9; clone size: -; J gene: TRBJ2-1; CDR3 protein: CASSVGLAAYNEQFF
V gene: TRBV6-6; clone size: -; J gene: TRBJ2-2; CDR3 protein: CASSPTSVGELFF
V gene: TRBV28; clone size: -; J gene: TRBJ2-5; CDR3 protein: CASSPGPKRRETQYF
V gene: TRBV20-1; clone size: -; J gene: TRBJ2-1; CDR3 protein: CSASLGTEQFF
V gene: TRBV27; clone size: -; J gene: TRBJ2-7; CDR3 protein: CASSLGQNYEQYF
V gene: TRBV29-1; clone size: -; J gene: TRBJ1-1; CDR3 protein: CSVAAGTGGTEAFF
V gene: TRBV27; clone size: -; J gene: TRBJ1-2; CDR3 protein: CASSPSGDRGGYTF
V gene: TRBV19; clone size: -; J gene: TRBJ1-6; CDR3 protein: CASSERTWTGDKVPLHF
V gene: TRBV5-1; clone size: -; J gene: TRBJ2-2; CDR3 protein: CASSLQGGNTGELFF
V gene: TRBV4-1; clone size: -; J gene: TRBJ1-2; CDR3 protein: CASSQEGTSSSAYGYTF